What follows is one T cell receptor (beta chain) and its context. The data were taken from a study of shared clonotypes between healthy human individuals. Original methodology: Filtering differed because ImmunoSEQ produced junction-only sequences that carried no quality scores. Clones were sequenced by immunoSEQ multiplex PCR, and TCRdb holds only the in-frame ones, with some missing. That table supplies the V and J calls and clone size; D and trimming were determined from the DNA. Of fewer than 2.5 million clones listed, roughly 93% are singletons. Trimming took off 6 bases at V and 5 bases at J, with 10 bases between the two ends. The CDR3 is made up of 11 amino acids. CDR1 is DFQATT and CDR2 is SNEGSKA in the germline V gene (reference sequence).

Sequenced input: naive CD4+ T cells from PBMCs. Noted subset: CD45RA+ positively selected. The TCR was taken from a man younger than 30 in good health. Some clones in this sample may be carry-over from other donors' samples. V gene TRBV20-1 combines with J gene TRBJ2-5; D not certain. The CDR3 DNA sequence: TGCAGTGCCGTCCCGAGGGAGACCCAGTACTTC. This encodes CSAVPRETQYF.